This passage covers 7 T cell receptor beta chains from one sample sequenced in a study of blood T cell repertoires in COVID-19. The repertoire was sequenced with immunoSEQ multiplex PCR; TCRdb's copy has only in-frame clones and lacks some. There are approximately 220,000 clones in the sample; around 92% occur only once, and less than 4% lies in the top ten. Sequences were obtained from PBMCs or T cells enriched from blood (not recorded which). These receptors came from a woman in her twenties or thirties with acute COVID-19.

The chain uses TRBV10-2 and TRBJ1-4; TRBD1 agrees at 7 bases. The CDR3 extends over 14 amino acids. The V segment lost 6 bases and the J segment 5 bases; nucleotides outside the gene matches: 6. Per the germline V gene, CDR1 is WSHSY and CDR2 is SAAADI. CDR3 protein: CASRGTVQNEKLFF. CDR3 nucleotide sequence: TGCGCCAGCAGAGGGACAGTACAGAATGAAAAACTGTTTTTT.

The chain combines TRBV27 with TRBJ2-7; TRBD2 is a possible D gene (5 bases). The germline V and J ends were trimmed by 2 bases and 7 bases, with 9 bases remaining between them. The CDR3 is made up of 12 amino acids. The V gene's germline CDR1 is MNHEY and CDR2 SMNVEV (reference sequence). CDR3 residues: CASSLLSGEQYF. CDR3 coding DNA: TGTGCCAGCAGTTTACTTTCGGGGGAGCAGTACTTC.

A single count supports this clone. CDR3 sequence: CASSEVWTGNTEAFF. The CDR3 region has the DNA TGTGCCAGCAGTGAAGTTTGGACGGGAAACACTGAAGCTTTCTTT. V and J are TRBV6-1 and TRBJ1-1; D not resolved. The CDR3 sequence is 15 residues long. Germline-derived CDR1 and CDR2 are MNHNS and SASEGT. V was shortened by 1 base and J by 2 bases, with 11 bases between the two germline ends.

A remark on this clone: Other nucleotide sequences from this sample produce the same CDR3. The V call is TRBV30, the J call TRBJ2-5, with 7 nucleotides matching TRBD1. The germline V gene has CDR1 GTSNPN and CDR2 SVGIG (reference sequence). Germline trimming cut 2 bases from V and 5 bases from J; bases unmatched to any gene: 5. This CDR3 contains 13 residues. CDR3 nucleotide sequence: TGTGCCTGGAGTAATAGGGGGCGGGAGACCCAGTACTTC. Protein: CAWSNRGRETQYF.

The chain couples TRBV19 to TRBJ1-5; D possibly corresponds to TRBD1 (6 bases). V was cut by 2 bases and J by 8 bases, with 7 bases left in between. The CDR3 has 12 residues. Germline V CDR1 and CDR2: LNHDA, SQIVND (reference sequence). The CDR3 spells CASSINREPQHF. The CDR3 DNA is TGTGCCAGTAGTATAAACAGGGAGCCCCAGCATTTT.

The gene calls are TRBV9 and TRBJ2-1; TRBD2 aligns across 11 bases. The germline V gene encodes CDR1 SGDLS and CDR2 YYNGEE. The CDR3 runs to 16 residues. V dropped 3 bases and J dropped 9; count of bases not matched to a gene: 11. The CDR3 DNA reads TGTGCCAGCAGCGGTCATTTAGCGGGGGGGCCCGGTGAGCAGTTCTTC. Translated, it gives CASSGHLAGGPGEQFF. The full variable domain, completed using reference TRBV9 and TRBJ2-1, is DSGVTQTPKHLITATGQRVTLRCSPRSGDLSVYWYQQSLDQGLQFLIQYYNGEERAKGNILERFSAQQFPDLHSELNLSSLELGDSALYFCASSGHLAGGPGEQFFGPGTRLTVL.

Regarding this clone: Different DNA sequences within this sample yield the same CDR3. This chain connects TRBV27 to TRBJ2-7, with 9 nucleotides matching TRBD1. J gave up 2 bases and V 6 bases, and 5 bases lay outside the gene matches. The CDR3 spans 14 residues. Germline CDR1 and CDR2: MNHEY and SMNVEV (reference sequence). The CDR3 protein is CASSPGTGPYEQYF. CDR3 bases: TGTGCCAGCAGCCCCGGGACAGGGCCCTACGAGCAGTACTTC.